This T cell receptor beta chain was found in a study of tumor-infiltrating lymphocytes in primary liver carcinoma. Worth noting for this clonotype: No antigen is known for it.

The study, taken as a whole, reports: The study found only about 7-24% of top clones in all five tumor regions.

Taking about 18-32 mg of unsorted bulk tissue, the authors co-extracted RNA and DNA. Those patients suffered from chronic HBV infection and were treatment-naive. More than 75% viable tumor cells made up every tumor sample. Synthesis of TCR beta cDNA was carried out from 450 to 650 ng total RNA with a constant-region primer. It was through three nested multiplex PCR rounds of slightly modified ARM-PCR that TCR beta libraries arose. Forward primers for TRBV1-TRBV30 and a C-beta reverse primer served the first two PCR rounds, at about 10 cycles each. One entry per CDR3 protein, called by TCRdb with MiXCR from the multiplex PCR reads. The sample has under 50,000 distinct CDR3 sequences; around 64% are singletons. Trimming removed 0 bases from V and 5 bases from J, with 13 bases in between. The CDR3 totals 16 residues. Germline CDR1 and CDR2: MGHRA and YSYEKL.

The chain is built from TRBV4-1 and TRBJ1-4; the D gene is possibly TRBD1 (6 bases). The receptor comes from a man in his forties with primary liver carcinoma and hepatitis B virus infection. Sequenced material: liver tumor tissue from sampling region 5. Indicated subset: tumor region T5, tumor centre. CDR3 sequence (DNA): TGCGCCAGCAGCCAAGATCAGGACAGCCGAAATGAAAAACTGTTTTTT. Its translation is CASSQDQDSRNEKLFF.